The T cell receptor (beta chain) under discussion was sequenced for a study of shared clonotypes between healthy human individuals. General study results and limits: Sharing across four donors was highest in naive CD4 (roughly 5%) and lowest in memory CD8 (approximately 0.4%).

Both subsets, CD45RA+ naive and CD45RA-negative memory, were split from the CD4+ cells. In the case of this clone: The antigen is undetermined.

The CDR3 has 15 amino acids. Trimming at V came to 4 bases and at J to 4 bases, leaving 5 bases not matched to a gene. Germline V lookup: CDR1 SGHRS, CDR2 YFSETQ. The data were produced by immunoSEQ multiplex PCR, yet TCRdb's version contains in-frame clones alone and is incomplete. The repertoire holds some 2,000,000 clones, with almost 96% as singletons. The receptor comes from a man between 18 and 29 years old in good health. The specimen sequenced was naive CD4+ T cells sorted from blood. Subset defined: CD45RA+ positively selected. The chain uses TRBV5-1 and TRBJ1-1, with TRBD1 matching 12 bases. CDR3 nucleotide sequence: TGCGCCAGCAGCCAGGGACAGGGGGCGGGCACTGAAGCTTTCTTT. Protein product: CASSQGQGAGTEAFF.